This T cell receptor beta chain came from a study of T-cell memory formation after mild COVID-19. Turning to this clonotype: Germline is not matched at one junction end, which may reflect a read error.

The CDR3 is 14 amino acids. CDR1 is DFQATT, CDR2 SNEGSKA, per germline (reference sequence). TCRdb analysed the 5' RACE reads with MiXCR anew, one entry per CDR3 protein. The sample comprises under 350,000 distinct CDR3 sequences, roughly 16% of which are singletons, and roughly 23% rests with the top ten. The chain links TRBV20-1 to TRBJ1-1; no definite D call. Sequencing was done on a sample of PBMCs or a T cell subset sorted from them (not recorded which). The receptor's source is a man in his late teens or twenties who had mild COVID-19 (a few samples of this study predate the infection). Cell type and time point are not known. The CDR3 spells CSARVPGVNTEAFF. In DNA form, the CDR3 reads TGCAGTGCAAGAGTCCCCGGGGTGAACACTGAAGCTTTCTTT.